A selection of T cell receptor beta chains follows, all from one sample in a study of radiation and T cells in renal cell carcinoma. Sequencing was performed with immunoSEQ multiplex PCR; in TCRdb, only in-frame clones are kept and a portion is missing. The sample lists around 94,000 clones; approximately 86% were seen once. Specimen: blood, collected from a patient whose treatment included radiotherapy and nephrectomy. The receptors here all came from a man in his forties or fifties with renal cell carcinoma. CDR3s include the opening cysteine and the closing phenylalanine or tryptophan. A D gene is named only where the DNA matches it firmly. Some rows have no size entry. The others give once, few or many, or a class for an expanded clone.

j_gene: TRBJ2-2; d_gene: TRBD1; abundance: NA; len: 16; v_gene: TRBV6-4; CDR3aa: CASSDQETGTTGELFF; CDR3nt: TGTGCCAGCAGTGACCAAGAGACAGGGACAACCGGGGAGCTGTTTTTT
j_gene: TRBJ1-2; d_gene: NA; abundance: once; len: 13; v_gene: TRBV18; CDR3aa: CASSPSDSDGYTF; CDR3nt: TGTGCCAGCTCACCGTCGGACAGTGATGGCTACACCTTC
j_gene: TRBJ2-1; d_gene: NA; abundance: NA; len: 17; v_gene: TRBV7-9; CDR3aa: CASSLVAGVSSYNEQFF; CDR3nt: TGTGCCAGCAGCTTAGTCGCAGGGGTGAGCTCCTACAATGAGCAGTTCTTC
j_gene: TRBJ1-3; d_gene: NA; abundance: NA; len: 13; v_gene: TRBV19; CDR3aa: CASSRVEGNTIYF; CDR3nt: TGTGCCAGTAGTCGGGTGGAAGGAAACACCATATATTTT
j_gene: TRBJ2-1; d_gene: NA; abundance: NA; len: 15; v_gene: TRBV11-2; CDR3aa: CASSLAGQQYNEQFF; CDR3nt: TGTGCCAGCAGCTTAGCAGGACAGCAATACAATGAGCAGTTCTTC
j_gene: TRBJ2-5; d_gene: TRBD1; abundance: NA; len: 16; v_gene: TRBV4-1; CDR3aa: CASSQDIQGAGETQYF; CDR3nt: TGCGCCAGCAGCCAAGATATACAGGGGGCAGGAGAGACCCAGTACTTC
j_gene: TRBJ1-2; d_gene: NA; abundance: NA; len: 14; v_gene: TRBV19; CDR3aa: CASNLQGNDYGYTF; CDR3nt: TGTGCCAGTAACCTACAGGGAAATGACTATGGCTACACCTTC
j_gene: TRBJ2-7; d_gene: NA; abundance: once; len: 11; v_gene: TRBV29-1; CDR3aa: CSVGHDYEQYF; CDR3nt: TGCAGCGTTGGGCACGACTACGAGCAGTACTTC
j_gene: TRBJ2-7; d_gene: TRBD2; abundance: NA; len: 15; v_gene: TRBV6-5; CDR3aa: CASSYSGAGNYEQYF; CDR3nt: TGTGCCAGCAGTTACTCCGGAGCGGGAAACTACGAGCAGTACTTC
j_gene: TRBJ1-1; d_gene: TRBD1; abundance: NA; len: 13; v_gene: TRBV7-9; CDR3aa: CASSATGGTEAFF; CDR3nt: TGTGCCAGCAGCGCAACAGGGGGCACTGAAGCTTTCTTT
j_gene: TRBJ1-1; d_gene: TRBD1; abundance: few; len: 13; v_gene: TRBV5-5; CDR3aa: CASSLDGTDEAFF; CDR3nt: TGTGCCAGCAGCCTGGATGGGACAGATGAAGCTTTCTTT
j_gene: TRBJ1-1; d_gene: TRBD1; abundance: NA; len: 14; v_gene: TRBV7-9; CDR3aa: CAVDLTGGNTEAFF; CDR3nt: TGTGCCGTCGATCTTACAGGGGGGAACACTGAAGCTTTCTTT
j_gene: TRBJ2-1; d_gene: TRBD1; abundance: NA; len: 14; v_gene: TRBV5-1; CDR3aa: CASSPGTGRHEQFF; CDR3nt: TGCGCCAGCAGCCCCGGGACAGGGCGCCATGAGCAGTTCTTC
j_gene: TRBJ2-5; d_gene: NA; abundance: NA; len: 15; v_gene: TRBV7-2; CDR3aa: CASSYLGTRQETQYF; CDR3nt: TGTGCCAGCAGCTACCTCGGGACGCGCCAAGAGACCCAGTACTTC
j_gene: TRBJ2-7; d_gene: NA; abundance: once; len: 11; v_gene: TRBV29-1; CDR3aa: CSVGGVYEQYF; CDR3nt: TGCAGCGTTGGGGGGGTTTACGAGCAGTACTTC
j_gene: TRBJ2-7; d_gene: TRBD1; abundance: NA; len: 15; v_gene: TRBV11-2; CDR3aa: CASSLGGGQSYEQYF; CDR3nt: TGTGCCAGCAGCTTAGGAGGGGGACAGTCATACGAGCAGTACTTC
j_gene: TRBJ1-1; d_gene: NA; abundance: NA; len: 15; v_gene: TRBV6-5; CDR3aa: CASSYSIELNTEAFF; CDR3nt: TGTGCCAGCAGTTACTCGATAGAATTGAACACTGAAGCTTTCTTT
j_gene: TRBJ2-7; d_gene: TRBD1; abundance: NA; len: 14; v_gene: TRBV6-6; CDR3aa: CASRAQGARDEQYF; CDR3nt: TGTGCCAGCAGGGCACAGGGGGCGCGTGACGAGCAGTACTTC
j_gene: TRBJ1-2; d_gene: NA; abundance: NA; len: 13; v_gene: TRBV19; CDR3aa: CASSIGGTFGYTF; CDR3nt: TGTGCCAGTAGTATCGGGGGGACCTTTGGCTACACCTTC
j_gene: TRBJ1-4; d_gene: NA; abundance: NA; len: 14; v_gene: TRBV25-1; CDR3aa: CASTNAGFNEKLFF; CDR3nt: TGTGCCAGCACCAACGCCGGATTCAATGAAAAACTGTTTTTT
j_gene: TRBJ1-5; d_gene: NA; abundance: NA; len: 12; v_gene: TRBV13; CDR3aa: CASSPENQPQHF; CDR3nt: TGTGCCAGCAGCCCTGAGAATCAGCCCCAGCATTTT
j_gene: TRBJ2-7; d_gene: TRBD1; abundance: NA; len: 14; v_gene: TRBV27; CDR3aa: CASSMTGNHYEQYF; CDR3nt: TGTGCCAGCAGTATGACAGGGAACCACTACGAGCAGTACTTC
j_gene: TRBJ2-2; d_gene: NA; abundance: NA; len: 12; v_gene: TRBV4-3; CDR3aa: CASSQDIGELFF; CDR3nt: TGCGCCAGCAGCCAAGATATTGGGGAGCTGTTTTTT